These 22 T cell receptor beta chains share one sample of origin, sequenced in a study of T cells in Graves' hyperthyroidism and ophthalmopathy. RNA transcripts yielded amplified TCR beta CDR3 regions. The study used the HTBI primer set for a first-round RT-PCR of the TCR CDR3. TCRdb redid the calling of the multiplex PCR reads with MiXCR, one entry per CDR3 protein. The data show a few hundred thousand distinct CDR3 sequences, with roughly an eighth seen just once and 5.3% held by the top ten. The sample consisted of blood. Source of these receptors: a woman under 30 with Graves' hyperthyroidism.

The rearrangement uses TRBV9 and TRBJ1-6, with 11 bases aligning to TRBD1. Germline loops: CDR1 SGDLS, CDR2 YYNGEE. The V segment lost 3 bases and the J segment 5 bases; nucleotides outside the gene matches: 1. This CDR3 contains 15 residues. CDR3 protein: CASSGDRGDNSPLHF. CDR3 in DNA: TGTGCCAGCAGCGGGGACAGGGGGGATAATTCACCCCTCCACTTT.

This clonotype was seen many times. The V gene is TRBV11-3, the J gene TRBJ2-3, with D uncertain. The germline V and J ends were trimmed by 3 bases and 0 bases, with 10 bases remaining between them. CDR3 length equals 15 residues. CDR1 is SGHNT, CDR2 YENEEA, per germline. CDR3 protein: CASSLGVESTDTQYF. As DNA, the CDR3 is TGTGCCAGCAGCTTGGGTGTAGAAAGCACAGATACGCAGTATTTT.

This clonotype was recorded many times. The chain carries TRBV11-2 and TRBJ1-1; 11 nucleotides align to TRBD1. V was pared by 5 bases and J by 3 bases, with 11 bases of the junction left unmatched. The CDR3 sequence is 17 residues long. Germline lookup yields CDR1 SGHAT and CDR2 FQNNGV. The chain's CDR3 is CASSPGQGAARDTEAFF. The CDR3 bases are TGTGCCAGCAGCCCTGGACAGGGGGCGGCCAGAGACACTGAAGCTTTCTTT. Drawing the rest from reference TRBV11-2 and TRBJ1-1, the complete variable domain is EAGVAQSPRYKIIEKRQSVAFWCNPISGHATLYWYQQILGQGPKLLIQFQNNGVVDDSQLPKDRFSAERLKGVDSTLKIQPAKLEDSAVYLCASSPGQGAARDTEAFFGQGTRLTVV.

This clonotype was seen at least ten times. This rearrangement joins TRBV7-3 to TRBJ2-1; 12 bases are a match to TRBD2. Trimming cost V 4 bases and J 3 bases; bases outside gene matches: 7. Per germline, CDR1 SGHTA and CDR2 FQGTGA. The CDR3 contains 17 residues. CDR3 sequence reads: CASSSVATSGSYNEQFF. CDR3 nucleotide sequence: TGTGCCAGCAGCTCCGTCGCGACTAGCGGGAGCTACAATGAGCAGTTCTTC.

This clonotype was seen at least ten times. The chain carries TRBV5-1 and TRBJ2-2, with 7 nucleotides matching TRBD2. The trim removed 5 bases at V and 5 bases at J, leaving 6 bases unmatched. The CDR3 length is 14 residues. Germline values: CDR1 SGHRS, CDR2 YFSETQ. The CDR3 sequence is CASSLSLATGELFF. CDR3 coding DNA: TGCGCCAGCAGTCTCTCACTAGCGACCGGGGAGCTGTTTTTT.

The rearrangement links TRBV12-3 or TRBV12-4 to TRBJ1-1; D ambiguous. CDR3 length: 15 amino acids. V lost 6 bases to trimming and J lost 1 base, with 15 bases between them. The CDR3 protein is CASSRRSSQNTEAFF. The CDR3 coding sequence is TGTGCCAGCAGCCGAAGGTCCAGCCAGAACACTGAAGCTTTCTTT.

A word on this clonotype: A much more abundant neighbour one base away suggests this may be a read error. The chain employs TRBV14 and TRBJ2-7; D unresolved. Trimming shortened V by 4 bases and J by 4 bases, and 5 bases separated the two germline ends. Germline CDR1 reads SGHDN; CDR2 reads FVKESK. There are 11 residues in the CDR3. This CDR3 reads CASSPEYEQYF. DNA of the CDR3: TGTGCCAGCAGCCCAGAATACGAGCAGTACTTC.

This clonotype was observed at least ten times. The chain has TRBV7-2 and TRBJ1-3; the match to TRBD1 covers 9 bases. The CDR3 contains 15 residues. Germline V CDR1 and CDR2: SGHTA, FQGNSA. The V segment lost 5 bases and the J segment 2 bases; nucleotides outside the gene matches: 4. CDR3 in amino acids: CASSLGTGTGNTIYF. In DNA, the CDR3 is TGTGCCAGCAGCCTAGGGACAGGGACTGGAAACACCATATATTTT.

This clonotype showed up many times. The chain has TRBV12-3 or TRBV12-4 and TRBJ2-1; weak D call: TRBD1 (6 bases). The CDR3 sequence is 15 residues long. V gave up 1 base and J gave up 3 bases, with 10 bases separating them. CDR3 amino acids: CASSLGLDSYNEQFF. The CDR3 coding sequence is TGTGCCAGCAGTTTAGGATTGGACAGCTACAATGAGCAGTTCTTC.

At least ten counts were recorded for this clonotype. The chain links TRBV5-1 to TRBJ2-1, with a weak D call TRBD2 (5 bases). The CDR3 runs 14 residues. Germline lookup yields CDR1 SGHRS and CDR2 YFSETQ. Trimming stripped 0 bases from V and 10 bases from J, with 14 bases between. The CDR3 loop reads CASSLVARAREQFF. CDR3 in DNA: TGCGCCAGCAGCTTGGTTGCGCGGGCTCGGGAGCAGTTCTTC. The full variable domain, with the rest looked up from reference TRBV5-1 and TRBJ2-1, is KAGVTQTPRYLIKTRGQQVTLSCSPISGHRSVSWYQQTPGQGLQFLFEYFSETQRNKGNFPGRFSGRQFSNSRSEMNVSTLELGDSALYLCASSLVARAREQFFGPGTRLTVL.

This clonotype has only a few counts. This chain joins TRBV5-1 and TRBJ1-2; D perhaps matches TRBD1 (6 bases). The ends were cut back, 0 bases at V and 1 base at J, with 16 bases in the middle. The V gene's germline CDR1 is SGHRS and CDR2 YFSETQ. The CDR3 has 17 amino acids. This CDR3 is CASSLGGGSLDNYGYTF. CDR3 nucleotide sequence: TGCGCCAGCAGCTTGGGTGGGGGCAGTTTGGATAACTATGGCTACACCTTC.

The chain recombines TRBV25-1 with TRBJ2-3; tentatively, D is TRBD2 (6 bases). The CDR3 covers 14 residues. V lost 5 bases, J lost 6 bases, and 15 bases lay in between. CDR1 MGHDK and CDR2 SYGVNS come from the germline V gene. The CDR3 DNA reads TGTGCCAGCAGTTTGACGGGAGACTTGGATACGCAGTATTTT. This sequence encodes CASSLTGDLDTQYF.

DNA of the CDR3: TGTGCCAGCAGCCCCGAATTACCAGCGGGAAGCCGAACCAGCTCCTACAATGAGCAGTTCTTC. Encoded protein: CASSPELPAGSRTSSYNEQFF. The gene calls are TRBV7-9 and TRBJ2-1; TRBD2 matches 7 bases. The junction had 22 bases not matched to a gene; V was cut back by 5 bases and J by 0 bases. The CDR3 spans 21 residues. Germline V gene lookup returns CDR1 SEHNR and CDR2 FQNEAQ (reference sequence).

This clonotype has ten or more counts. The rearrangement links TRBV20-1 to TRBJ2-1, with 7 positions matching TRBD1. Germline CDR1 and CDR2: DFQATT and SNEGSKA (reference sequence). Unmatched junction bases numbered 12, after V lost 3 bases and J lost 7 bases. The CDR3 extends over 15 amino acids. This CDR3 is CSASRSPGQKNEQFF. The CDR3 DNA is TGCAGTGCTAGTCGATCTCCGGGACAGAAGAATGAGCAGTTCTTC.

This clonotype came up many times. The chain is built from TRBV7-2 and TRBJ2-7; weak D call: TRBD2 (5 bases). This CDR3 is 13 amino acids long. Between the trimmed V and J ends, which lost 1 base and 6 bases, there was a span of 10 bases. The germline V gene encodes CDR1 SGHTA and CDR2 FQGNSA. The CDR3 DNA is TGTGCCAGCAGCTTAGGTACGGGGAGCGAGCAGTACTTC. It yields the protein CASSLGTGSEQYF. The whole variable domain, filled in from reference TRBV7-2 and TRBJ2-7, reads GAGVSQSPSNKVTEKGKDVELRCDPISGHTALYWYRQSLGQGLEFLIYFQGNSAPDKSGLPSDRFSAERTGGSVSTLTIQRTQQEDSAVYLCASSLGTGSEQYFGPGTRLTVT.

This clonotype occurred many times. The chain is built from TRBV20-1 and TRBJ1-4, with D possibly matching TRBD1 (5 bases). The germline gives CDR1 DFQATT, CDR2 SNEGSKA (reference sequence). This CDR3 has 13 amino acids. With 3 bases removed from V and 6 bases from J, the gap between germline ends came to 11 bases. CDR3 protein: CSASKAQDEKLFF. The CDR3 DNA reads as TGCAGTGCTAGTAAAGCACAGGATGAAAAACTGTTTTTT.

The chain employs TRBV12-3 or TRBV12-4 and TRBJ2-1; TRBD2 matches 10 bases. The CDR3 length is 19 residues. The ends lost 1 base at V and 0 bases at J; junction bases unmatched: 9. Here the CDR3 DNA reads TGTGCCAGCAGTTTAGGGGGTAGCGGGAGGCCGAGCTCCTACAATGAGCAGTTCTTC. It yields the protein CASSLGGSGRPSSYNEQFF.

Turning to this clonotype: At one of its ends the junction is not consistent with the germline gene, which may arise from a read error. The CDR3 nucleotides are TGCGCCAGCAGCCGCGAGGGTCGTACAGGCTACGGGCAGTACTTC. Translated: CASSREGRTGYGQYF. The chain recombines TRBV4-3 with TRBJ2-7; either TRBD1 or TRBD2 may supply D (5 bases each). Per the germline V gene, CDR1 is LGHNA and CDR2 is YSLEER. CDR3 size: 15 residues.

This clonotype has ten or more counts. The rearrangement links TRBV20-1 to TRBJ2-7; 10 nucleotides match TRBD2. V was pared by 5 bases and J by 2 bases, with 6 bases of the junction left unmatched. CDR3 length: 14 residues. Germline V gives CDR1 DFQATT, CDR2 SNEGSKA (reference sequence). The CDR3 coding sequence is TGCAGTGCTCCCCTGAGCGGGAGGGCCTACGAGCAGTACTTC. This translates into CSAPLSGRAYEQYF.

This clonotype was counted between two and nine times. V gene TRBV19 combines with J gene TRBJ1-5, with D perhaps matching TRBD1 (6 bases). The CDR3 has 16 amino acids. V lost 7 bases and J 6 bases, leaving 22 bases between the germline ends. From germline, CDR1 is LNHDA and CDR2 SQIVND (reference sequence). This CDR3 reads CASTHGVRGGGQPQHF. The CDR3 DNA reads as TGTGCCAGTACCCATGGAGTCAGGGGTGGTGGTCAGCCCCAGCATTTT.

This rearrangement joins TRBV28 to TRBJ1-1; D call uncertain. This CDR3 comprises 17 residues. Germline V gene data show CDR1 as MDHEN and CDR2 as SYDVKM. Deletions cut 5 bases from V and 0 bases from J, with 19 bases between. The CDR3 here is CASSRLRPQFMNTEAFF. The CDR3 region has the DNA TGTGCCAGCAGTAGATTGCGTCCCCAATTCATGAACACTGAAGCTTTCTTT. The full variable domain, completed using reference TRBV28 and TRBJ1-1, is DVKVTQSSRYLVKRTGEKVFLECVQDMDHENMFWYRQDPGLGLRLIYFSYDVKMKEKGDIPEGYSVSREKKERFSLILESASTNQTSMYLCASSRLRPQFMNTEAFFGQGTRLTVV.

This clonotype came up many times. The chain employs TRBV27 and TRBJ2-3; 9 bases map to TRBD2. CDR3 length: 17 residues. The junction had 10 bases not matched to a gene; V was cut back by 6 bases and J by 0 bases. In germline, CDR1 is MNHEY, CDR2 SMNVEV (reference sequence). CDR3 sequence: CASSKILAGLSTDTQYF. As DNA, the CDR3 is TGTGCCAGCAGCAAAATACTAGCGGGTCTTAGCACAGATACGCAGTATTTT.